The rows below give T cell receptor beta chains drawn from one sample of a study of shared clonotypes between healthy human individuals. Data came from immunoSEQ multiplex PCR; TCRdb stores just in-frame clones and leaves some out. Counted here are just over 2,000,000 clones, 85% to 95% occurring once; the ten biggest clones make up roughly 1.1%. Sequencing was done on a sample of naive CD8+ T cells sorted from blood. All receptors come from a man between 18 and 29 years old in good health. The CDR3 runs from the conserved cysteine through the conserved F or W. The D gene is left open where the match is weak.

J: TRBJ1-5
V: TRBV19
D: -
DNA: TGTGCCAGTAGTATGACAGGTTATAGCAATCAGCCCCAGCATTTT
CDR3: CASSMTGYSNQPQHF

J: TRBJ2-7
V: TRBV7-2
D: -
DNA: TGTGCCAGCAGCTTAGTCCTGAGGACAGACGAGCAGTACTTC
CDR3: CASSLVLRTDEQYF

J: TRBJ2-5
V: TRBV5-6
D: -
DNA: TGTGCCAGCAGTTCGACTCCGGAGGGATTAAAAGAGACCCAGTACTTC
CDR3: CASSSTPEGLKETQYF

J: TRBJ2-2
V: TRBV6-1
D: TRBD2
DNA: TGTGCCAGCAGTGAATCTCGGCAGGGACTAGTAACCACCGGGGAGCTGTTTTTT
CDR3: CASSESRQGLVTTGELFF

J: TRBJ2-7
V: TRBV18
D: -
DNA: TGTGCCGGCTCACCCTCCGGATTGTCCTACGAGCAGTACTTC
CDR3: CAGSPSGLSYEQYF

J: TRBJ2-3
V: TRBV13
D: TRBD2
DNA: TGTGCCAGCAGCTTAGGACTAGCGCCAGATACGCAGTATTTT
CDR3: CASSLGLAPDTQYF

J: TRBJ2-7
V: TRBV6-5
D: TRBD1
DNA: TGTGCCAGCAGTTCCCTGACAGGGAAACCCTACGAGCAGTACTTC
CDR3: CASSSLTGKPYEQYF

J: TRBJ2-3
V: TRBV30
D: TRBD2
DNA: TGTGCCTGGAGTGTCTCTAGCGGTAGCACAGATACGCAGTATTTT
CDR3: CAWSVSSGSTDTQYF

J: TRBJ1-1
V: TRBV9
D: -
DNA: TGTGCCAGCAGCGTAGGGCTGGTCGACACTGAAGCTTTCTTT
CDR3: CASSVGLVDTEAFF

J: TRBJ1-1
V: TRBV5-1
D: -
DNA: TGCGCCAGCAGCTTGGATACGGGGGGTGAAGCTTTCTTT
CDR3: CASSLDTGGEAFF

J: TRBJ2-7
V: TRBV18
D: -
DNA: TGTGCCAGCTCACTCGGGACGGCAGAATACGAGCAGTACTTC
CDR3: CASSLGTAEYEQYF

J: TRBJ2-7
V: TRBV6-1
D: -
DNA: TGTGCCAGCAGTGAAGAAGAGAGCCGTTTGCGAAACTCCTACGAGCAGTACTTC
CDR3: CASSEEESRLRNSYEQYF

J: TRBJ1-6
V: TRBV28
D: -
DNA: TGTGCCAGCAGTTTAGCTTGGGGCAATTCACCCCTCCACTTT
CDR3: CASSLAWGNSPLHF

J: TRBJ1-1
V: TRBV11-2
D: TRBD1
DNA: TGTGCCAGCAGCTTCACAGGGGGATTGAACACTGAAGCTTTCTTT
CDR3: CASSFTGGLNTEAFF

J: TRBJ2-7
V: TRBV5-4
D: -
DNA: TGTGCCAGCAGCTTCGGGGGGGGACAGGGTCGCGAGCAGTACTTC
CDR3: CASSFGGGQGREQYF